A single sample gave rise to the 20 T cell receptor beta chains below, sequenced in a study of spatial heterogeneity in lung cancer. Time point specified: sample taken at primary tumor resection. Whole RNA from tumor, nontumor lung or frozen PBMC was sequenced unsorted. MiXCR, run by TCRdb on the 5' RACE reads, gives a single entry per CDR3 protein. The data show tens of thousands of distinct CDR3 sequences, with approximately 20% seen just once and 6.2% held by the top ten. The specimen comprised PBMCs, sampled at surgery. These receptors originate from a male donor with early-stage non-small cell lung cancer.

The chain joins TRBV18 to TRBJ2-7, with D uncertain. The V and J ends lost 1 base and 3 bases respectively, with 10 bases between them. CDR1 is KGHSH, CDR2 LQKENI, per germline. The CDR3 covers 14 residues. DNA for the CDR3: TGTGCCAGCTCACCACGAAAAGGGATCTACGAGCAGTACTTC. It translates to CASSPRKGIYEQYF.

This clonotype came up a few times. This chain uses TRBV7-2 with TRBJ2-3; D possibly corresponds to TRBD2 (6 bases). The CDR3 consists of 16 residues. The germline V gene encodes CDR1 SGHTA and CDR2 FQGNSA. V shed 2 bases and J shed 2 bases, with 14 bases lying between them. The CDR3 nucleotides are TGTGCCAGCAGCTTATGGGGCGGGGCAAACACAGATACGCAGTATTTT. It yields the protein CASSLWGGANTDTQYF.

The CDR3 spells CASSELGPSNTGELFF. As DNA, the CDR3 is TGTGCCAGCAGTGAACTTGGGCCTTCGAACACCGGGGAGCTGTTTTTT. The V and J genes are TRBV2 and TRBJ2-2, with D uncertain. The CDR3 spans 16 residues. Trimming cost V 2 bases and J 0 bases, with 10 bases left between them. Germline V gene lookup returns CDR1 SNHLY and CDR2 FYNNEI. The full variable domain, rest sourced from reference TRBV2 and TRBJ2-2, is EPEVTQTPSHQVTQMGQEVILRCVPISNHLYFYWYRQILGQKVEFLVSFYNNEISEKSEIFDDQFSVERPDGSNFTLKIRSTKLEDSAMYFCASSELGPSNTGELFFGEGSRLTVL.

This clonotype was seen only a few times. The chain has TRBV7-8 and TRBJ1-5; 7 bases are shared with TRBD1. The CDR3 has 15 amino acids. CDR1 and CDR2 from the germline V gene are SGHVS and FQNEAQ. With 0 bases clipped from V and 6 bases from J, the junction kept 5 bases outside the gene matches. The CDR3 here is CASSLARGGRQPQHF. The CDR3 coding sequence is TGTGCCAGCAGCTTAGCGCGAGGGGGCCGTCAGCCCCAGCATTTT.

This clonotype was observed a handful of times. This chain uses TRBV15 with TRBJ1-3; D remains unclear. CDR3 length: 16 amino acids. Per germline, CDR1 LNHNV and CDR2 YYDKDF (reference sequence). Trimming pared 3 bases from V and 2 bases from J, leaving 14 bases between. The CDR3 DNA follows: TGTGCCACCAGCAGGCGACTAGCCCCTCCTGGAAACACCATATATTTT. Translation gives CATSRRLAPPGNTIYF.

In this sample, this clonotype turned up many times. The genes are TRBV27 and TRBJ2-3; D is undetermined. The V gene's germline CDR1 is MNHEY and CDR2 SMNVEV (reference sequence). Trimming shortened V by 4 bases and J by 2 bases, and 10 bases separated the two germline ends. The CDR3 is 14 amino acids. CDR3 protein: CASSSHSATDTQYF. CDR3 bases: TGTGCCAGCAGTTCTCACTCAGCCACAGATACGCAGTATTTT.

The chain employs TRBV7-9 and TRBJ2-1, with TRBD2 as a possible D gene (5 bases). This CDR3 has 16 amino acids. The V and J ends lost 2 bases and 5 bases respectively, with 16 bases between them. Germline V gene lookup returns CDR1 SEHNR and CDR2 FQNEAQ (reference sequence). This chain's CDR3 is CASSLTRAGRDNEQFF. CDR3 coding DNA: TGTGCCAGCAGCTTAACTAGGGCCGGTCGCGACAATGAGCAGTTCTTC. The full variable domain, rest sourced from reference TRBV7-9 and TRBJ2-1, is DTGVSQNPRHKITKRGQNVTFRCDPISEHNRLYWYRQTLGQGPEFLTYFQNEAQLEKSRLLSDRFSAERPKGSFSTLEIQRTEQGDSAMYLCASSLTRAGRDNEQFFGPGTRLTVL.

This clonotype showed up just a few times. The rearrangement uses TRBV5-1 and TRBJ2-7; D not resolved. Trimming removed 2 bases from V and 5 bases from J, with 5 bases in between. The germline V gene encodes CDR1 SGHRS and CDR2 YFSETQ. The CDR3 length is 11 residues. CDR3 nucleotides: TGCGCCAGCAGCTTTAGGGACGAGCAGTACTTC. Encoded protein: CASSFRDEQYF.

The chain combines TRBV7-8 with TRBJ1-2, with D uncertain. Per the germline V gene, CDR1 is SGHVS and CDR2 is FQNEAQ. Trimming removed 5 bases at V and 0 bases at J, with 22 bases between. The CDR3 consists of 18 residues. CDR3 coding DNA: TGTGCCAGCAGCCCCGGCCCGTCCCGAGTTCTACCTAACTATGGCTACACCTTC. Its protein is CASSPGPSRVLPNYGYTF.

This clonotype was seen ten or more times. V gene TRBV6-6 combines with J gene TRBJ2-7, with no clear D. V was shortened by 1 base and J by 5 bases, with 6 bases between the two germline ends. The length of the CDR3 is 12 residues. The germline V gene encodes CDR1 MNHNY and CDR2 SVGAGI (reference sequence). The CDR3 loop reads CASSYWRNEQYF. Written as DNA, the CDR3 is TGTGCCAGCAGTTACTGGAGAAACGAGCAGTACTTC.

The V call is TRBV7-9, the J call TRBJ2-3; tentatively, D is TRBD2 (5 bases). Trimming cost V 5 bases and J 1 base, with 13 bases left between them. CDR3 size: 15 residues. The germline gives CDR1 SEHNR, CDR2 FQNEAQ (reference sequence). CDR3 amino acids: CASSPNREGTDTQYF. DNA of the CDR3: TGTGCCAGCAGCCCGAACCGGGAAGGCACAGATACGCAGTATTTT.

The chain couples TRBV2 to TRBJ2-5; 8 nucleotides match TRBD2. The V gene end was trimmed by 4 bases and the J gene end by 5 bases; junction bases not matched to a gene: 6. This CDR3 is 14 amino acids long. CDR1 is SNHLY and CDR2 is FYNNEI in the germline V gene. CDR3 sequence (DNA): TGTGCCAGCAGTGTGGGACTAGAGGGGGAGACCCAGTACTTC. Translation gives CASSVGLEGETQYF. Full variable domain (missing parts from reference TRBV2 and TRBJ2-5): EPEVTQTPSHQVTQMGQEVILRCVPISNHLYFYWYRQILGQKVEFLVSFYNNEISEKSEIFDDQFSVERPDGSNFTLKIRSTKLEDSAMYFCASSVGLEGETQYFGPGTRLLVL.

The chain uses TRBV11-1 and TRBJ2-1; TRBD1 matches 8 bases. The junction had 4 bases not matched to a gene; V was cut back by 5 bases and J by 4 bases. CDR1 is SGHAT, CDR2 FQDESV, per germline (reference sequence). This CDR3 spans 14 amino acids. The CDR3: CASSPDRAYNEQFF. CDR3 DNA sequence: TGTGCCAGCAGCCCGGACAGGGCTTACAATGAGCAGTTCTTC. Complete variable domain (other parts from reference TRBV11-1 and TRBJ2-1): EAEVAQSPRYKITEKSQAVAFWCDPISGHATLYWYRQILGQGPELLVQFQDESVVDDSQLPKDRFSAERLKGVDSTLKIQPAELGDSAMYLCASSPDRAYNEQFFGPGTRLTVL.

The rearrangement links TRBV10-3 to TRBJ1-5; possible D gene TRBD1, 5 bases. The CDR3 length is 16 residues. V dropped 3 bases and J dropped 1 base, with 13 bases sitting between them. Germline-derived CDR1 and CDR2 are ENHRY and SYGVKD. CDR3 amino acids: CAISDGTRGSNQPQHF. The CDR3 nucleotides are TGTGCCATCAGTGACGGCACGCGGGGGAGCAATCAGCCCCAGCATTTT.

The gene calls are TRBV9 and TRBJ2-7; the D is unclear. Trimming removed 4 bases at V and 4 bases at J, with 15 bases between. The CDR3 is 14 residues long. Per germline, CDR1 SGDLS and CDR2 YYNGEE. CDR3 sequence (DNA): TGTGCCAGCAGCCTCTCCACTGTAACTTACGAGCAGTACTTC. It is translated as CASSLSTVTYEQYF. Complete variable domain (other parts from reference TRBV9 and TRBJ2-7): DSGVTQTPKHLITATGQRVTLRCSPRSGDLSVYWYQQSLDQGLQFLIQYYNGEERAKGNILERFSAQQFPDLHSELNLSSLELGDSALYFCASSLSTVTYEQYFGPGTRLTVT.

The chain has TRBV5-1 and TRBJ2-5; D is ambiguous. The CDR3 spans 13 residues. V shed 6 bases and J shed 0 bases, with 9 bases lying between them. The V gene's germline CDR1 is SGHRS and CDR2 YFSETQ. The CDR3 sequence is CASNDGYQETQYF. The CDR3 nucleotides are TGCGCCAGCAATGACGGTTACCAAGAGACCCAGTACTTC.

This clonotype occurred many times. This chain links TRBV11-2 with TRBJ1-3, with D perhaps TRBD1 (5 bases). This CDR3 has 14 amino acids. Per germline, CDR1 SGHAT and CDR2 FQNNGV. Deletions cut 4 bases from V and 0 bases from J, with 7 bases between. The chain's CDR3 is CASSYDSSGNTIYF. In DNA form, the CDR3 reads TGTGCCAGCAGCTACGACAGCTCTGGAAACACCATATATTTT.

With regard to this clonotype: A junction end diverges from the germline sequence, so it may reflect a read error. This chain joins TRBV5-1 and TRBJ1-1, with D unclear. In germline, CDR1 is SGHRS, CDR2 YFSETQ. This CDR3 region has 13 residues. This chain's CDR3 is CTSSLVGVTEAFF. The CDR3 DNA reads as TGCACCAGCAGCTTGGTTGGAGTCACTGAAGCTTTCTTT.

This chain uses TRBV6-5 with TRBJ2-3, with a possible D match to TRBD1 (6 bases). In germline, CDR1 is MNHEY, CDR2 SVGAGI. The V end lost 2 bases, the J end lost 5 bases, and 11 bases lay between the germline ends. The CDR3 length is 14 residues. In DNA form, the CDR3 reads TGTGCCAGCAGTTACATGGACAGCCAAGATACGCAGTATTTT. Its protein is CASSYMDSQDTQYF.

In its sample, this clonotype was seen many times. The chain recombines TRBV18 with TRBJ2-3; TRBD1 agrees at 8 bases. This CDR3 spans 15 amino acids. V was clipped by 3 bases and J by 0 bases; unmatched bases: 2. The V gene's germline CDR1 is KGHSH and CDR2 LQKENI. The CDR3 DNA reads as TGTGCCAGCTCACCTAGGACAGGGAGCACAGATACGCAGTATTTT. Translated, it gives CASSPRTGSTDTQYF. Using reference TRBV18 and TRBJ2-3 for the parts outside the CDR3, the full variable domain is NAGVMQNPRHLVRRRGQEARLRCSPMKGHSHVYWYRQLPEEGLKFMVYLQKENIIDESGMPKERFSAEFPKEGPSILRIQQVVRGDSAAYFCASSPRTGSTDTQYFGPGTRLTVL.